This entry lists 22 T cell receptor beta chains sequenced from one sample in a study of CXCR3-negative and CXCR3-positive naive CD8 T cells. These receptors' targets are unknown. Study-wide points: Comparison of naive cells showed more hydrophobic TRB CDR3s in CXCR3-positive than in CXCR3-negative naive cells.

The TRB cDNA libraries were prepared by 5' RACE with UMI labels. Reanalyzing the 5' RACE reads, TCRdb keeps one entry per CDR3 protein, without DNA. The listing contains 75,000 to 90,000 distinct CDR3 sequences. The sample taken for sequencing was naive CXCR3+ CD8+ T cells from blood. Indicated subset: CD45RO-CCR7+CD27+CD95- naive CD8+ T cells expressing CXCR3 (TNR3+). Source of these receptors: a human donor in good health. Some clones in this sample may be carry-over from other donors' samples.

This sequence joins TRBV29-1 and TRBJ2-2. This CDR3 comprises 12 residues. Germline loops: CDR1 SQVTM, CDR2 ANQGSEA. The CDR3 sequence: CSVEFVVGELFF.

The chain combines TRBV5-1 with TRBJ2-1; without DNA, the TCRdb call of TRBD1 cannot be checked. This CDR3 region has 17 residues. The germline gives CDR1 SGHRS, CDR2 YFSETQ. The CDR3 is CASSLGSQGRFYNEQFF. Variable domain in full (rest from reference TRBV5-1 and TRBJ2-1): KAGVTQTPRYLIKTRGQQVTLSCSPISGHRSVSWYQQTPGQGLQFLFEYFSETQRNKGNFPGRFSGRQFSNSRSEMNVSTLELGDSALYLCASSLGSQGRFYNEQFFGPGTRLTVL.

V usage is TRBV20-1 and J usage is TRBJ2-7; the D call from TCRdb, TRBD1, cannot be confirmed without DNA. CDR3 size: 13 residues. CDR1 and CDR2 (germline): DFQATT, SNEGSKA (reference sequence). The CDR3 loop reads CSARSDREYEQYF.

The chain has TRBV25-1 and TRBJ1-2; TCRdb indicates TRBD1, and absent DNA this call remains unverified. CDR3 size: 13 residues. Germline CDR1 MGHDK, CDR2 SYGVNS. The CDR3: CASSGTGPYGYTF.

This chain connects TRBV29-1 to TRBJ1-1; TCRdb's D call, TRBD1, is unchecked because there is no DNA. In germline, CDR1 is SQVTM, CDR2 ANQGSEA. This CDR3 contains 14 residues. This CDR3 is CSVVPFPGGAEAFF.

The rearrangement uses TRBV2 and TRBJ2-4. The length of the CDR3 is 13 residues. CDR1 and CDR2 (germline): SNHLY, FYNNEI. The CDR3 loop is CASSEVIENIQYF.

The chain recombines TRBV5-6 with TRBJ1-1; TCRdb lists TRBD1, though no DNA is available to test this call. This CDR3 region has 14 residues. CDR1 SGHDT and CDR2 YYEEEE come from the germline V gene. CDR3 residues: CASSLMVGTAEAFF.

The gene calls are TRBV12-3 or TRBV12-4 and TRBJ2-5; TCRdb outputs TRBD1, but without DNA this stays unchecked. The CDR3 has 14 amino acids. The chain's CDR3 is CASSLSTYWGDQYF.

The V gene is TRBV6-2 or TRBV6-3, the J gene TRBJ2-1. Germline values: CDR1 MNHEY, CDR2 SVGEGT. This CDR3 is built from 17 residues. CDR3 amino acids: CASSSELPPSIYNEQFF.

The chain couples TRBV24-1 to TRBJ1-2; TCRdb proposes TRBD1, but this gene call is untestable without DNA. This CDR3 region has 13 residues. The germline V gene has CDR1 KGHDR and CDR2 SFDVKD. The CDR3 here is CATSDRQGGGYTF.

The V gene is TRBV4-2, the J gene TRBJ2-2; TCRdb outputs TRBD2, but without DNA this stays unchecked. CDR3 length: 16 amino acids. Germline V gene sequence: CDR1 LGHNA, CDR2 YNFKEQ. This CDR3 reads CASSQEVQPSTGELFF.

The chain couples TRBV20-1 to TRBJ2-2; TCRdb outputs TRBD1, but without DNA this stays unchecked. The CDR3 is 15 amino acids. Germline V gene sequence: CDR1 DFQATT, CDR2 SNEGSKA (reference sequence). CDR3 sequence: CSARSTGMDTGELFF.

The rearrangement joins TRBV12-3 or TRBV12-4 to TRBJ2-1; there is no DNA to check the TCRdb D call of TRBD2. The length of the CDR3 is 17 residues. The CDR3 sequence: CASYNRGGSSSYNEQFF.

V is TRBV7-9 and J is TRBJ2-7. The CDR3 is made up of 13 amino acids. Per the germline V gene, CDR1 is SEHNR and CDR2 is FQNEAQ (reference sequence). The CDR3 is CASSPSGLHEQYF.

This chain uses TRBV20-1 with TRBJ2-7; the TRBD2 assignment by TCRdb is unverifiable without DNA. The CDR3 has 13 amino acids. Germline lookup yields CDR1 DFQATT and CDR2 SNEGSKA (reference sequence). CDR3 region: CSARWETAYEQYF.

This chain uses TRBV5-6 with TRBJ2-1; TCRdb reports TRBD2, a call that lacks DNA to check it against. CDR1 is SGHDT, CDR2 YYEEEE, per germline. The CDR3 is 14 residues long. CDR3 region: CASSRGFSYNEQFF.

This chain uses TRBV7-9 with TRBJ2-3; without DNA, the TCRdb call of TRBD2 cannot be checked. Per the germline V gene, CDR1 is SEHNR and CDR2 is FQNEAQ (reference sequence). The CDR3 contains 15 residues. The CDR3 region is CASSSQGGSADTQYF.

V is TRBV29-1 and J is TRBJ2-7; TCRdb selects TRBD1, and the lack of DNA leaves this call unchecked. The germline CDR1 and CDR2 sequences are SQVTM and ANQGSEA. CDR3 length: 12 amino acids. Here the CDR3 reads CSARQGAYEQYF.

The rearrangement links TRBV6-5 to TRBJ1-2; without DNA, the TCRdb call of TRBD1 cannot be checked. The germline V gene has CDR1 MNHEY and CDR2 SVGAGI. This CDR3 contains 15 residues. This CDR3 reads CASSPGTGVLYGYTF.

The chain links TRBV20-1 to TRBJ2-7; TCRdb's D call of TRBD2 is untestable without DNA. Germline V gene lookup returns CDR1 DFQATT and CDR2 SNEGSKA (reference sequence). This CDR3 has 14 residues. CDR3 amino acids: CSARVAEVSYEQYF.

V and J are TRBV6-2 or TRBV6-3 and TRBJ2-7; the TCRdb call, TRBD1, lacks DNA for checking. There are 14 residues in the CDR3. From germline, CDR1 is MNHEY and CDR2 SVGEGT. The CDR3 spells CASSLRGESYEQYF.

V gene TRBV6-6 combines with J gene TRBJ2-1; TCRdb's assignment of TRBD2 cannot be checked, as there is no DNA. The CDR3 has 13 residues. CDR1 and CDR2 from the germline V gene are MNHNY and SVGAGI (reference sequence). CDR3 amino acids: CASAGGIWNEQFF.